A single sample gave rise to the 9 T cell receptor beta chains below, sequenced in a study of T-cell reconstitution after alpha-beta-depleted transplantation in children. A TCRbeta library incorporating unique molecular identifiers was prepared. TCRdb reprocessed the PCR reads with MiXCR, giving one entry per CDR3 protein. The sample has around 78,000 distinct CDR3 sequences, 14% seen once; the top ten hold 27%. Source: PBMCs, mostly from graft donor cells, taken 180 days after TCRalphabeta/CD19-depleted stem cell transplant. The receptors shown here come from a male patient aged 2 to 10 who had a stem cell transplant for acute lymphoblastic leukemia, so the T cells may come from the graft donor.

This clonotype was observed at least ten times. V usage is TRBV20-1 and J usage is TRBJ2-1; a possible D gene is TRBD1 (5 bases). Looked up from germline, CDR1 is DFQATT and CDR2 is SNEGSKA (reference sequence). The CDR3 has 12 amino acids. Trimming took 3 bases from V and 8 from J, leaving 11 bases between them. DNA for the CDR3: TGCAGTGCTAGGGGGCCGCCAGATGAGCAGTTCTTC. Its protein is CSARGPPDEQFF.

This clonotype appeared once. The gene calls are TRBV28 and TRBJ2-1; D is unresolved. V shed 1 base and J shed 7 bases, with 5 bases lying between them. From germline, CDR1 is MDHEN and CDR2 SYDVKM. The CDR3 is 12 residues long. CDR3 in DNA: TGTGCCAGCAGTTTATCCCTTAATGAGCAGTTCTTC. It specifies CASSLSLNEQFF. The complete variable domain, with remaining parts taken from reference TRBV28 and TRBJ2-1, reads DVKVTQSSRYLVKRTGEKVFLECVQDMDHENMFWYRQDPGLGLRLIYFSYDVKMKEKGDIPEGYSVSREKKERFSLILESASTNQTSMYLCASSLSLNEQFFGPGTRLTVL.

The chain uses TRBV2 and TRBJ2-7; TRBD1 is a possible D gene (6 bases). V was shortened by 0 bases and J by 2 bases, with 11 bases between the two germline ends. Looked up from germline, CDR1 is SNHLY and CDR2 is FYNNEI. The CDR3 is 15 amino acids. The CDR3 coding sequence is TGTGCCAGCAGTGAAGCGGGCAGGGGAGCCTACGAGCAGTACTTC. This gives the protein CASSEAGRGAYEQYF.

This clonotype turned up a few times. The genes are TRBV5-1 and TRBJ2-7, with 7 bases matching TRBD2. The junction had 8 bases not matched to a gene; V was cut back by 5 bases and J by 3 bases. Germline CDR1 SGHRS, CDR2 YFSETQ. This CDR3 region has 14 residues. This CDR3 is CASRRHPGGYEQYF. CDR3 DNA: TGCGCCAGCAGGAGGCACCCGGGAGGCTACGAGCAGTACTTC.

There are a few counts of this clonotype. The CDR3 nucleotides are TGTGCCAGCAGTTTCGGGACGGGAGGTGCCTACGAGCAGTACTTC. It yields the protein CASSFGTGGAYEQYF. The V call is TRBV27, the J call TRBJ2-7, with 7 bases identical to TRBD2. CDR1 is MNHEY, CDR2 SMNVEV, per germline (reference sequence). This CDR3 spans 15 amino acids. V trimming: 3 bases; J trimming: 2 bases; junction bases outside the gene matches: 7.

This clonotype was detected ten times or more. This chain uses TRBV3-1 with TRBJ2-5, with D possibly being TRBD2 (5 bases). V dropped 11 bases and J dropped 4 bases, with 17 bases sitting between them. The V gene's germline CDR1 is LGHDT and CDR2 YNNKEL (reference sequence). The CDR3 has 13 amino acids. This chain's CDR3 is CAGGIIGTETQYF. The CDR3 DNA reads TGTGCCGGAGGCATAATCGGAACAGAGACCCAGTACTTC.

The J gene is TRBJ1-3, the V gene TRBV30, with a weak D call TRBD1 (5 bases). Trimming took off 4 bases at V and 0 bases at J, with 13 bases between the two ends. The CDR3 runs to 15 residues. Germline CDR1 is GTSNPN and CDR2 is SVGIG (reference sequence). The CDR3 nucleotides read TGTGCCTGGACCGGGCCAGGGAGCTCTGGAAACACCATATATTTT. Amino acids: CAWTGPGSSGNTIYF.

This clonotype occurred a few times. J is TRBJ2-1 and V is TRBV4-3, with D perhaps assigned TRBD1 or TRBD2 (7 bases each). The CDR3 loop spans 16 amino acids. Germline CDR1 is LGHNA and CDR2 is YSLEER. Trimming removed 0 bases at V and 9 bases at J, with 18 bases between. CDR3 coding DNA: TGCGCCAGCAGCCAAGATCAGGGGGGGGGTTTGGGTGAGCAGTTCTTC. It is translated as CASSQDQGGGLGEQFF.

The chain uses TRBV25-1 and TRBJ1-4, with TRBD1 identical over 7 bases. This CDR3 contains 14 residues. With 3 bases clipped from V and 8 bases from J, the junction kept 6 bases outside the gene matches. The germline CDR1 and CDR2 sequences are MGHDK and SYGVNS. In DNA, the CDR3 is TGTGCCAGCAGTGATCTATTGACAGGGGAAAAACTGTTTTTT. Its protein is CASSDLLTGEKLFF.